This T cell receptor (beta chain) came from a study of blood T cell repertoires in COVID-19. Study as a whole: PBMCs, B-cell-depleted T cells, or T cells provided the cDNA or gDNA that made up the material.

Living in about 25 US areas, the participants were between roughly 18 and 90 years of age. Cohorts were based on clinical histories the participants reported. Original processing notes: Quantification of nucleated cells was approximated via reference gene primer amplification. Here immunoSEQ multiplex PCR was the method, and the copy in TCRdb shows in-frame clones only, minus some. Clonal size and the V and J genes are those of that table, whereas D and trimming came from the DNA. Among under 300,000 clones listed, roughly 88% were seen once. This clonotype originated in a middle-aged woman with acute COVID-19. What was sequenced was PBMCs or T cells enriched from blood (not recorded which).

The DNA of the CDR3 is TGTGCCAGCAGTCTGACTAGCGGGGCTTACAATGAGCAGTTCTTC. Amino acids: CASSLTSGAYNEQFF. V and J are TRBV4-2 and TRBJ2-1; TRBD2 aligns across 11 bases. V dropped 6 bases and J dropped 4; count of bases not matched to a gene: 5. Germline CDR1 and CDR2: LGHNA and YNFKEQ. The CDR3 spans 15 residues.